These 25 T cell receptor beta chains were sequenced from one sample in a study of T cell responses to AZD1222 COVID-19 vaccine. The repertoire was sequenced with immunoSEQ multiplex PCR; TCRdb's copy has only in-frame clones and lacks some. The sample records 100,000 to 150,000 clones, roughly 90% being singletons. Sequenced material: peripheral blood, taken on day 0 of AZD1222 vaccination. The origin of the receptors is an adult in good health.

The gene calls are TRBV5-4 and TRBJ2-7; D perhaps matches TRBD1 (6 bases). From germline, CDR1 is SGHNT and CDR2 YYREEE (reference sequence). Deletions cut 1 base from V and 2 bases from J, with 10 bases between. This CDR3 region has 14 residues. The CDR3 DNA follows: TGTGCCAGCAGCTTGTCTCAGGGGACCTACGAGCAGTACTTC. The encoded protein is CASSLSQGTYEQYF.

Note on this clone: The sample contains more than one DNA sequence encoding this CDR3. The chain joins TRBV11-2 to TRBJ2-7, with TRBD1 matching 7 bases. This CDR3 has 14 residues. The V segment lost 1 base and the J segment 2 bases; nucleotides outside the gene matches: 2. CDR1 is SGHAT, CDR2 FQNNGV, per germline. In DNA form, the CDR3 reads TGTGCCAGCAGCTTAGGCCAGGGGGCCTACGAGCAGTACTTC. Translating it yields CASSLGQGAYEQYF.

The chain uses TRBV19 and TRBJ1-5; D is perhaps TRBD1 (6 bases). Germline-derived CDR1 and CDR2 are LNHDA and SQIVND (reference sequence). Trimming took 8 bases from V and 6 from J, leaving 20 bases between them. The length of the CDR3 is 15 residues. Written as DNA, the CDR3 is TGTGCCAGTGTATGGGGAGGGGGATATGGTCAGCCCCAGCATTTT. This encodes CASVWGGGYGQPQHF. Drawing the rest from reference TRBV19 and TRBJ1-5, the complete variable domain is DGGITQSPKYLFRKEGQNVTLSCEQNLNHDAMYWYRQDPGQGLRLIYYSQIVNDFQKGDIAEGYSVSREKKESFPLTVTSAQKNPTAFYLCASVWGGGYGQPQHFGDGTRLSIL.

The rearrangement uses TRBV6-6 and TRBJ1-2, with TRBD1 matching 7 bases. The CDR3 covers 13 residues. V trimming: 5 bases; J trimming: 7 bases; junction bases outside the gene matches: 7. Germline assignment: CDR1 MNHNY and CDR2 SVGAGI (reference sequence). The CDR3 bases are TGTGCCAGCAGTCAACAGGGGTTGGGTGGCTACACCTTC. Translating gives CASSQQGLGGYTF.

J is TRBJ2-3 and V is TRBV28; D may be TRBD1 (6 bases). The CDR3 runs 15 residues. CDR1 and CDR2 (germline): MDHEN, SYDVKM. The V and J ends lost 7 bases and 3 bases respectively, with 17 bases between them. The CDR3 loop is CASIGPGARTDTQYF. As DNA, the CDR3 is TGTGCCAGCATCGGGCCAGGGGCGAGGACAGATACGCAGTATTTT.

The chain combines TRBV4-2 with TRBJ2-5, with TRBD2 matching 13 bases. CDR3 size: 16 residues. The junction had 5 bases not matched to a gene; V was cut back by 3 bases and J by 4 bases. Germline V CDR1 and CDR2: LGHNA, YNFKEQ. Written as DNA, the CDR3 is TGTGCCAGCAGCCATACCGGACTAGCGGGAGTAGAGACCCAGTACTTC. It translates to CASSHTGLAGVETQYF.

V usage is TRBV7-8 and J usage is TRBJ1-1, with TRBD1 as a possible D gene (6 bases). V lost 6 bases and J lost 5, with 13 bases in between. Germline V gene lookup returns CDR1 SGHVS and CDR2 FQNEAQ. The CDR3 is 13 residues long. The CDR3, as DNA: TGTGCCAGCAGGAAAACAGGGATAACTGAAGCTTTCTTT. Protein: CASRKTGITEAFF.

The chain links TRBV4-3 to TRBJ2-7, with no clear D. From germline, CDR1 is LGHNA and CDR2 YSLEER. V dropped 4 bases and J dropped 6 bases, with 10 bases sitting between them. CDR3 length: 12 amino acids. This chain's CDR3 is CASSPGWGEQYF. Written as DNA, the CDR3 is TGCGCCAGCAGCCCGGGTTGGGGCGAGCAGTACTTC.

This clone came up a few times. The J gene is TRBJ1-4, the V gene TRBV15; D not resolved. V dropped 0 bases and J dropped 0 bases, with 14 bases sitting between them. The germline V gene has CDR1 LNHNV and CDR2 YYDKDF (reference sequence). The CDR3 has 18 amino acids. The CDR3 loop reads CATSRDLGRRTTNEKLFF. For the CDR3, the DNA is TGTGCCACCAGCAGAGATCTGGGGAGACGGACAACTAATGAAAAACTGTTTTTT.

The chain combines TRBV10-1 with TRBJ2-7; D not certain. The germline V gene encodes CDR1 WNHNN and CDR2 SYGVQD (reference sequence). This CDR3 spans 14 amino acids. V was pared by 3 bases and J by 0 bases, with 9 bases between. As DNA, the CDR3 is TGCGCCAGCAGTGACACCAGTACCTCCTACGAGCAGTACTTC. Translation gives CASSDTSTSYEQYF.

The V gene is TRBV6-2 or TRBV6-3, the J gene TRBJ1-6, with D tentatively TRBD1 (5 bases). The ends were cut back, 5 bases at V and 7 bases at J, with 15 bases in the middle. CDR3 length equals 15 residues. Germline V gives CDR1 MNHEY, CDR2 SVGEGT. This CDR3 is CASSAWGRANSPLHF. In nucleotides, the CDR3 is TGTGCCAGCAGTGCCTGGGGACGGGCGAATTCACCCCTCCACTTT.

This clone is a singleton in its sample. The chain carries TRBV12-3 or TRBV12-4 and TRBJ2-2; no reliable D call. The V end lost 2 bases, the J end lost 3 bases, and 4 bases lay between the germline ends. The CDR3 is 13 residues long. CDR3 DNA sequence: TGTGCCAGCAGTTTATTCTACACCGGGGAGCTGTTTTTT. As protein: CASSLFYTGELFF.

This clone was picked up a small number of times. The CDR3 reads CASSQGGSDSGNTIYF. In nucleotides, the CDR3 is TGTGCCAGCAGCCAAGGGGGGAGCGACTCTGGAAACACCATATATTTT. This chain links TRBV3-1 (or the pseudogene TRBV3-2) with TRBJ1-3; a possible D gene is TRBD1 (5 bases). Looked up from germline, CDR1 is LGHDT and CDR2 is YNNKEL (reference sequence). The CDR3 is made up of 16 amino acids. Trimming removed 1 base at V and 0 bases at J, with 10 bases between.

This chain joins TRBV6-5 and TRBJ2-1, with D perhaps assigned TRBD1 or TRBD2 (5 bases each). The CDR3 contains 15 residues. Germline assignment: CDR1 MNHEY and CDR2 SVGAGI. The V and J ends lost 0 bases and 3 bases respectively, with 9 bases between them. The CDR3 DNA sequence: TGTGCCAGCAGTTACTCGGGACCTCGCTACAATGAGCAGTTCTTC. Protein product: CASSYSGPRYNEQFF.

V and J are TRBV3-1 (or the pseudogene TRBV3-2) and TRBJ1-4; no reliable D call. The CDR3 spans 16 residues. CDR1 LGHDT and CDR2 YNNKEL come from the germline V gene (reference sequence). Trimming pared 0 bases from V and 5 bases from J, leaving 13 bases between. CDR3 protein: CASSQEAIAPNEKLFF. CDR3 in DNA: TGTGCCAGCAGCCAAGAGGCTATCGCCCCGAATGAAAAACTGTTTTTT.

The chain couples TRBV7-2 to TRBJ2-3; D possibly corresponds to TRBD2 (6 bases). V gave up 6 bases and J gave up 2 bases, with 18 bases separating them. The CDR3 consists of 16 residues. CDR1 is SGHTA, CDR2 FQGNSA, per germline. The CDR3 bases are TGTGCCAGCAGGCTTACTAGTGGGACTTACACAGATACGCAGTATTTT. Encoded protein: CASRLTSGTYTDTQYF.

In its sample, this clone was seen a few times. This chain links TRBV28 with TRBJ1-3; D gene ambiguous. In germline, CDR1 is MDHEN, CDR2 SYDVKM. Trimming removed 4 bases from V and 7 bases from J, with 8 bases in between. The CDR3 is made up of 12 amino acids. The CDR3 is CASSYRGNTIYF. CDR3 nucleotide sequence: TGTGCCAGCAGTTATCGGGGTAACACCATATATTTT.

The chain employs TRBV5-4 and TRBJ1-2; 10 positions match TRBD1. V dropped 2 bases and J dropped 7; count of bases not matched to a gene: 5. The CDR3 spans 14 residues. Germline-derived CDR1 and CDR2 are SGHNT and YYREEE (reference sequence). The CDR3 here is CASSLVGQGGGYTF. The CDR3 DNA sequence: TGTGCCAGCAGCTTAGTTGGACAGGGGGGTGGCTACACCTTC.

This rearrangement joins TRBV6-1 to TRBJ1-1; D may be TRBD1 (5 bases). The V gene lost 1 base and the J gene lost 3 bases, with 15 bases spanning the gap. Germline V gene lookup returns CDR1 MNHNS and CDR2 SASEGT. This CDR3 spans 16 amino acids. CDR3 sequence: CASSEGQGGPYTEAFF. The CDR3 coding sequence is TGTGCCAGCAGTGAAGGGCAGGGAGGGCCTTACACTGAAGCTTTCTTT.

The chain is built from TRBV5-6 and TRBJ1-1; unclear D gene. CDR3 length equals 15 residues. Germline assignment: CDR1 SGHDT and CDR2 YYEEEE. V gave up 0 bases and J gave up 4 bases, with 13 bases separating them. The DNA for the CDR3 is TGTGCCAGCAGCTTGGGGTCAGCAATTGGCACTGAAGCTTTCTTT. Its translation is CASSLGSAIGTEAFF.

This clone was seen a single time. This chain links TRBV7-2 with TRBJ2-1; 8 nucleotides match TRBD2. V was pared by 7 bases and J by 1 base, with 6 bases of the junction left unmatched. This CDR3 has 15 amino acids. The germline gives CDR1 SGHTA, CDR2 FQGNSA. CDR3 amino acids: CASIIAGWSYNEQFF. CDR3 sequence (DNA): TGTGCCAGCATCATAGCGGGGTGGTCCTACAATGAGCAGTTCTTC.

The chain is built from TRBV12-5 and TRBJ2-7; 7 bases are a match to TRBD1. CDR3 length: 12 amino acids. Germline V gene lookup returns CDR1 LGHNT and CDR2 FRNRAP. The V gene end was trimmed by 6 bases and the J gene end by 3 bases; junction bases not matched to a gene: 2. In DNA form, the CDR3 reads TGTGCTAGTGGCCGGGACAGCTACGAGCAGTACTTC. Protein sequence: CASGRDSYEQYF.

J is TRBJ2-2 and V is TRBV11-2; the D gene is possibly TRBD2 (5 bases). CDR1 and CDR2 from the germline V gene are SGHAT and FQNNGV. The CDR3 has 16 amino acids. Trimming left V 1 base short and J 0 bases short, with 9 bases between. In DNA form, the CDR3 reads TGTGCCAGCAGCTTAGGGTGGCGGGCGAACACCGGGGAGCTGTTTTTT. Amino acid sequence: CASSLGWRANTGELFF. The entire variable domain, with the rest obtained from reference TRBV11-2 and TRBJ2-2, is as follows: EAGVAQSPRYKIIEKRQSVAFWCNPISGHATLYWYQQILGQGPKLLIQFQNNGVVDDSQLPKDRFSAERLKGVDSTLKIQPAKLEDSAVYLCASSLGWRANTGELFFGEGSRLTVL.

This chain uses TRBV10-1 with TRBJ1-2; weak D call: TRBD1 (5 bases). Germline CDR1 and CDR2: WNHNN and SYGVQD (reference sequence). There are 20 residues in the CDR3. The V and J ends lost 0 bases and 4 bases respectively, with 27 bases between them. The CDR3 nucleotides read TGCGCCAGCAGTGAGTCGGCTTCAGGGTTCGCAAGTCCTCCCAGCTATGGCTACACCTTC. Translated: CASSESASGFASPPSYGYTF.

The chain recombines TRBV5-1 with TRBJ2-1; TRBD2 agrees at 11 bases. This CDR3 has 14 residues. V lost 5 bases and J lost 7; bases outside the gene matches: 5. The germline gives CDR1 SGHRS, CDR2 YFSETQ. The CDR3 reads CASRTSGSRNEQFF. As DNA, the CDR3 is TGCGCCAGCAGAACTAGCGGGAGCCGTAATGAGCAGTTCTTC.